Sequencing of this T cell receptor (beta chain) was carried out in a study of cytomegalovirus exposure and HLA in healthy donors. Study results and limitations: In an earlier analysis, productive rearrangement rates for most beta V segments clustered near 87% or 30%. Cytomegalovirus status was reportedly diagnosed by the classifier with high specificity and sensitivity. Reportedly, a later analysis found an Asian-associated ancestry cluster had fewer N-insertions than the roughly 670-donor mean. Immune exposure data for these donors was limited to CMV serostatus.

The germline V gene encodes CDR1 MGHRA and CDR2 YSYEKL. V trimming: 3 bases; J trimming: 6 bases; junction bases outside the gene matches: 17. The CDR3 has 18 amino acids. The PCR used 60 Vbeta and 13 Jbeta primers. TCRdb's table, derived via immunoSEQ multiplex PCR, lists solely in-frame clones and lacks some. The table has 85,000 to 100,000 clones, 60% to 80% seen once. This clone was picked up a small number of times. As yet, its antigen is unknown. The rearrangement links TRBV4-1 to TRBJ1-1, with 9 bases fitting TRBD1. The source material was PBMCs. This receptor was identified in a man aged 55 to 69 in good health and CMV-seronegative. The CDR3 DNA reads TGCGCCAGCAGCCAGGGACAGGGATTCGATGTCGGAAGTCCTGAAGCTTTCTTT. Translation gives CASSQGQGFDVGSPEAFF.